What follows are 8 T cell receptor gamma chains derived from one specimen sequenced in a study of Vδ1+ human thymocytes. Sequences come from RNA converted to cDNA by reverse transcription. Pooled V-gene forward primers with one constant-region reverse primer generated the CDR3 amplicons by multiplex PCR. TCRdb reanalysed the multiplex PCR reads via CATT. The data show more than 8,000 gamma-chain clones, with 56% seen just once and less than 1.5% held by the top ten. Antigens for these TCRs are unknown. Study results and caveats: Thymic TRG and TRD repertoires appeared highly polyclonal.

Sequenced: Vdelta1+ gamma-delta thymocytes from the thymus. Subset in this sample: FACS-sorted CD3+ TCRalphabeta- TCRVdelta1+ TCRVdelta2- thymocytes. The receptor source for this set is a girl under three years old who had congenital heart surgery.

There are a few counts of this clone. The chain carries TRGV9 and TRGJP. TCRdb carries no J gene annotation; the J gene was assigned here by matching the DNA with germline. Germline V CDR1 and CDR2: GITISATS, ISYDGTV (reference sequence). J gave up 9 bases and V 0 bases, and 11 bases lay outside the gene matches. CDR3 size: 18 residues. The CDR3 loop reads CALWEVPLGALGKKIKVF. CDR3 nucleotides: TGTGCCTTGTGGGAGGTGCCCCTCGGCGCGTTGGGCAAAAAAATCAAGGTATTT.

V usage is TRGV9 and J usage is TRGJ1 or TRGJ2. TCRdb supplies no J gene; here it was assigned by aligning the nucleotide sequence to germline. The CDR3 consists of 14 residues. Germline trimming cut 2 bases from V and 5 bases from J; bases unmatched to any gene: 9. Germline assignment: CDR1 GITISATS and CDR2 ISYDGTV (reference sequence). The CDR3 protein is CALWEAKRDYKKLF. In DNA, the CDR3 is TGTGCCTTGTGGGAGGCAAAGAGGGATTATAAGAAACTCTTT.

This clone occurred a few times. Other DNA sequences from this sample encode an identical CDR3 as well. The chain is built from TRGV2 and TRGJ1 or TRGJ2. The J gene was missing in TCRdb and was found by matching the end of the DNA to germline. Trimming took 0 bases from V and 9 from J; bases not matched to a gene: 5. CDR1 is EGSNGY, CDR2 YDSYNSKV, per germline. The CDR3 spans 12 residues. CDR3 sequence reads: CATWDGPLKKLF. CDR3 in DNA: TGTGCCACCTGGGACGGGCCCCTTAAGAAACTCTTT.

The genes are TRGV8 and TRGJ1 or TRGJ2. Here the J gene was assigned by germline matching of the DNA, as TCRdb has none. With 3 bases clipped from V and 3 bases from J, the junction kept 11 bases outside the gene matches. The germline V gene encodes CDR1 VENAVY and CDR2 YDSYNSRV. The CDR3 length is 15 residues. The CDR3 DNA sequence: TGTGCCACCTGGGATCCCCGCGGCCCTTATTATAAGAAACTCTTT. Amino acids: CATWDPRGPYYKKLF.

The V gene is TRGV3, the J gene TRGJP1. Assignment of the J gene here rests on matching the DNA to germline, because TCRdb gives none. This CDR3 is 13 amino acids long. J lost 8 bases, V lost 0 bases, and 3 bases had no gene match. Germline lookup yields CDR1 VTNTFY and CDR2 YDVSTARD (reference sequence). DNA for the CDR3: TGTGCCACCTGGGACAGGCTCGGTTGGTTCAAGATATTT. Its translation is CATWDRLGWFKIF.

The V gene call reads TRGV2; no J gene was called. The CDR3 runs 10 residues. The V gene's germline CDR1 is EGSNGY and CDR2 YDSYNSKV. This CDR3 is CATWDGPRLF. The DNA of the CDR3 is TGTGCCACCTGGGACGGGCCAAGACTCTTT.

The chain joins TRGV8 to TRGJ1 or TRGJ2. Matching the DNA to germline supplied the J gene, which TCRdb does not give. The CDR3 covers 14 residues. V shed 4 bases, J shed 6 bases, and the junction held 12 bases outside the gene matches. Germline CDR1 VENAVY, CDR2 YDSYNSRV. CDR3 DNA: TGTGCCACCTGGGACAGGCGATGGCGTTATAAGAAACTCTTT. Encoded protein: CATWDRRWRYKKLF.

This clone was recorded only once. V gene TRGV4 combines with J gene TRGJ1 or TRGJ2. No J gene is reported in TCRdb; it was inferred here by comparing the DNA with germline. The CDR3 runs 15 residues. Germline V gene sequence: CDR1 EGSTGY, CDR2 YDSYTSSV. The V segment lost 4 bases and the J segment 9 bases; nucleotides outside the gene matches: 18. CDR3: CATWDTLGGCGKKLF. For the CDR3, the DNA is TGTGCCACCTGGGACACCCTCGGAGGGTGTGGTAAGAAACTCTTT.